This record covers a single TCR beta chain. Its antigen is undetermined. Germline CDR1 and CDR2: SGDLS and YYNGEE. Trimming removed 8 bases at V and 3 bases at J, with 14 bases between. CDR3 length: 13 amino acids. These data belong to a study of cytomegalovirus exposure and HLA in healthy donors. Broader study findings: Association of 16,951 TCR beta sequences with HLA alleles was found at 0.05 false discovery rate in a later analysis.

Donors were nominally healthy when sampled, though unrecorded immune exposures were likely. The study ran its PCR with 60 Vbeta and 13 Jbeta primers. Assay: immunoSEQ multiplex PCR; the TCRdb copy retains only in-frame clones and omits some. The sample records 200,000 or so clones, roughly 77% being singletons. Specimen: PBMCs. The genes are TRBV9 and TRBJ2-5; perhaps TRBD1 as D (5 bases). The sequence came from a male donor in good health and CMV-seropositive. The CDR3 is CASQGGVKETQYF. For the CDR3, the DNA is TGTGCCAGTCAGGGTGGGGTTAAAGAGACCCAGTACTTC.